Presented here are 3 T cell receptor beta chains from one specimen sequenced in a study of response to subunit inactivated influenza vaccine. TCRdb used MiXCR to reprocess the RT-PCR reads, holding one entry per CDR3 protein. The sample contains about 780,000 distinct CDR3 sequences, less than 20% of which appear only once. The specimen was PBMCs from blood, collected more than 4 days after vaccination. The receptors here all came from a man over 45 who received an inactivated influenza vaccine.

The sample holds a few counts of this clonotype. DNA of the CDR3: TGTGCCTGGAGGGCGGGAGGTGGTGAGCAGTTCTTC. Its translation is CAWRAGGGEQFF. V usage is TRBV30 and J usage is TRBJ2-1, with 8 bases that match TRBD2. The germline V gene has CDR1 GTSNPN and CDR2 SVGIG (reference sequence). The CDR3 totals 12 residues. V gave up 3 bases and J gave up 9 bases; unmatched junction bases: 4.

The chain has TRBV7-2 and TRBJ2-3, with D hard to call. V shed 2 bases and J shed 4 bases, with 10 bases lying between them. The germline CDR1 and CDR2 sequences are SGHTA and FQGNSA. The length of the CDR3 is 14 residues. The CDR3 nucleotides are TGTGCCAGCAGCTTACACCCACCCCCAGATACGCAGTATTTT. Its translation: CASSLHPPPDTQYF.

This clonotype was seen a handful of times. The chain employs TRBV28 and TRBJ2-3; D is possibly TRBD1 (5 bases). CDR1 MDHEN and CDR2 SYDVKM come from the germline V gene. The CDR3 extends over 14 amino acids. V lost 7 bases, J lost 2 bases, and 13 bases lay in between. The CDR3 spells CASTQGWVTDTQYF. As DNA, the CDR3 is TGTGCCAGCACCCAGGGTTGGGTCACAGATACGCAGTATTTT.